This T cell receptor (beta chain) was retrieved from a study of T-cell reconstitution after alpha-beta-depleted transplantation in children (dated by TCRdb to 2016 to 2018). Background on the whole study: T-cell immune reconstitution after TCRalphabeta/CD19-depleted allogeneic hematopoietic cell transplantation in children was quantitatively tracked in the study by means of TCR repertoire profiling.

Remarks on this clonotype: Its antigen specificity is not known. The record has no base qualities; no much larger clone is one base away.

Receptor amplification or capture employed PCR. Sequencer: Illumina HiSeq 2500. Molecular barcoding was employed in the preparation of TCR libraries, with unique molecular identifiers being used to normalize TCRbeta repertoire quantification. TCRdb redid the processing of the public reads, applying fastp at Q25 and MiXCR, and retained in-frame beta chains. Every CDR3 protein is listed once, alongside the most common genes and DNA of its rows. For this sample the table gives more than 250,000 distinct CDR3 sequences, of which about 10% were detected only once. Of the sample, about 9.4% is held by the ten largest clones. For CDR1 and CDR2, the germline V gene (reference sequence) lists SEHNR and FQNEAQ. The trim is 0 bases for V and 7 bases for J, with a gap of 18 bases between the germline ends. Measured from the cysteine to the phenylalanine, the CDR3 is 16 residues long. Of all the DNA, just the CDR3 is kept, 48 bases in frame from base 1.

The specimen comprised PBMCs from the stem cell graft donor, sampled from the stem cell graft. This TCR was sampled from a human donor who donated a stem cell graft to a child with SCID. The sequence is built from TRBV7-9 and TRBJ1-2; no D gene is confidently identified. The base sequence is TGTGCCAGCAGCTTAGCGCCACAATCAACATTTTCTGGCTACACCTTC. Its product reads: CASSLAPQSTFSGYTF.